The following is a TCR beta chain sequence with its context. The data originate from a study of neurological immune-mediated disorders. By 5'RACE with 10-nucleotide random UMIs, the cDNA was made. TCRdb itself ran the 5' RACE reads through MiXCR, one entry per CDR3 protein. The sample holds 18,000 or so distinct CDR3 sequences, under 35% seen once. CDR3 size: 13 residues. Germline CDR1 MNHNY, CDR2 SVGAGI (reference sequence). Trimming left V 0 bases short and J 7 bases short, with 6 bases between. Sequencing was carried out using PBMCs. This clonotype was sampled from a man aged 45-60 years with HTLV-1-associated myelopathy (HAM/TSP). The genes are TRBV6-6 and TRBJ1-4, with D uncertain. CDR3 in DNA: TGTGCCAGCAGTTACTCCCCGGGTGAAAAACTGTTTTTT. It encodes CASSYSPGEKLFF.